Listed below are T cell receptor beta chains from one sample, sequenced in a study of cytomegalovirus exposure and HLA in healthy donors. Data came from immunoSEQ multiplex PCR; TCRdb stores just in-frame clones and leaves some out. The sample holds 300,000 to 450,000 clones, 86% seen once. Sequencing input: PBMCs. These receptors originate from a woman younger than 35 in good health and CMV-seronegative. The CDR3 runs from the conserved cysteine through the conserved F or W. D genes are given only for firm matches. Rows may omit the clone size; those that give it use once, few, many or a size class.

J gene | D gene | V gene | clone size | CDR3 DNA | CDR3 protein
TRBJ2-3 | - | TRBV7-2 | - | TGTGCCAGCAGCTTCAGGCAGCACGACACAGATACGCAGTATTTT | CASSFRQHDTDTQYF
TRBJ2-3 | - | TRBV6-5 | few | TGTGCCAGCGGGGGGCGGGAGAGAGGAAATACGCAGTATTTT | CASGGRERGNTQYF
TRBJ2-7 | TRBD1 | TRBV23-1 | - | TGCGCCAGCAGTCAATTCCGAGTAGAAACGGCGGACAGGGCCTGCGAGCAGTACTTC | CASSQFRVETADRACEQYF
TRBJ2-3 | - | TRBV19 | - | TGTGCCAGTAGTACGATCAGGGATAGCACAGATACGCAGTATTTT | CASSTIRDSTDTQYF
TRBJ1-2 | TRBD1 | TRBV28 | once | TGTGCCAGCAGTAACAGGGGACCTAACTATGGCTACACCTTC | CASSNRGPNYGYTF
TRBJ1-1 | - | TRBV9 | - | TGTGCCAGCAGCCGACTACAGGGAGACACTGAAGCTTTCTTT | CASSRLQGDTEAFF
TRBJ1-2 | - | TRBV28 | - | TGTGCCAGCGGGTCCGGGAGCCCCTTCTACACCTTC | CASGSGSPFYTF
TRBJ2-7 | TRBD1 | TRBV28 | few | TGTGCCAGCACTCTAAACAGGGGAAGGCAGGACTTC | CASTLNRGRQDF
TRBJ1-1 | - | TRBV2 | - | TGTGCCAGCAGTGAAGCGCGGGCAGGGAGGACTGAAGCTTTCTTT | CASSEARAGRTEAFF
TRBJ2-3 | - | TRBV19 | - | TGTGCCAGTAAAGCGTTCCCGGCTAGCGAAGTAGATACGCAGTATTTT | CASKAFPASEVDTQYF
TRBJ2-2 | TRBD2 | TRBV7-8 | - | TGTGCCAGCGTATTAGCGGGAGTAGGGGAGCTGTTTTTT | CASVLAGVGELFF
TRBJ1-1 | - | TRBV4-1 | - | TGCGCCAGCACTACAAAAGAAATAGGGGTTTACACTGAAGCTTTCTTT | CASTTKEIGVYTEAFF
TRBJ2-7 | - | TRBV9 | - | TGTGCCAGCAGCGTAGCGGGAGACTCCCTATCCTACGAGCAGTACTTC | CASSVAGDSLSYEQYF
TRBJ2-1 | - | TRBV4-1 | - | TGCGCCAGCAGCACTCTAAGCGGCTCCTACAATGAGCAGTTCTTC | CASSTLSGSYNEQFF
TRBJ2-4 | TRBD1 | TRBV5-1 | once | TGCGCCAGCAGCTTAGGTATCAGCACAGGGGGAAACATTCAGTACTTC | CASSLGISTGGNIQYF
TRBJ1-5 | TRBD1 | TRBV27 | once | TGTGCCAGCAGTTTTGTTTCGGTGAGGGGGCCGAATAGCAATCAGCCCCAGCATTTT | CASSFVSVRGPNSNQPQHF
TRBJ1-1 | - | TRBV5-4 | - | TGTGCCAGCAGCTTGAGCTGGCAGGGGCCTATGAACACTGAAGCTTTCTTT | CASSLSWQGPMNTEAFF
TRBJ1-4 | - | TRBV6-1 | few | TGTGCCACCGACACGGGTGGTAGGGGAAGTGAAAAACTGTTTTTT | CATDTGGRGSEKLFF
TRBJ2-5 | - | TRBV6-4 | - | TGTGCCAGCAGCGATCACGGACTACCCCAAGAGACCCAGTACTTC | CASSDHGLPQETQYF
TRBJ1-6 | TRBD1 | TRBV6-1 | once | TGTGCCAGCAGCGGTGGACAGGTCCCCGGTTCACCCCTCCACTTT | CASSGGQVPGSPLHF
TRBJ2-5 | TRBD2 | TRBV2 | - | TGTGCCAGCAGTGAGGATAGCGGGGGGGCCTTTGTGACCCAGTACTTC | CASSEDSGGAFVTQYF
TRBJ2-1 | - | TRBV6-5 | - | TGTGCCAGCAGTTACATCAGTGAGCAGTTCTTC | CASSYISEQFF
TRBJ1-1 | - | TRBV6-5 | - | TGTGCCAGTAGCAAAGGGGTGGTTGCTGAAGCTTTCTTT | CASSKGVVAEAFF
TRBJ2-2 | - | TRBV5-4 | - | TGTGCCAGCAGGAGGGGGAGTAGCGGGGAGCTGTTTTTT | CASRRGSSGELFF
TRBJ1-1 | - | TRBV5-1 | - | TGCGCCAGCAGCCCTAGGGGGGGCCCTGAAGCTTTCTTT | CASSPRGGPEAFF
TRBJ1-2 | - | TRBV11-2 | once | TGTGCCAGCAGCTCCCCCGGCTATGGCTACACCTTC | CASSSPGYGYTF
TRBJ1-5 | TRBD1 | TRBV19 | - | TGTGCCAGTAGTGCGCGCAGGGGGACCGGGCCCCAGCATTTT | CASSARRGTGPQHF
TRBJ2-1 | TRBD2 | TRBV10-3 | - | TGTGCCATCAGTGTGGCTAGCGGGGGTTACAATGAGCAGTTCTTC | CAISVASGGYNEQFF
TRBJ2-4 | TRBD1 | TRBV2 | - | TGTGCCAGCAGCGGCCCTAGACAGGGTGCGGTAAACATTCAGTACTTC | CASSGPRQGAVNIQYF
TRBJ2-1 | - | TRBV6-5 | - | TGTGCCAGCAGTTATGGGGGCCCCTACAATGAGCAGTTCTTC | CASSYGGPYNEQFF
TRBJ1-2 | - | TRBV30 | - | TGTGCCTGGGCCGGCGGGGGGAAGTATGGCTACACCTTC | CAWAGGGKYGYTF
TRBJ2-7 | TRBD2 | TRBV28 | - | TGTGCCAGCATCAGCCCCGCAGGCGGGAGTTACGAGCAGTACTTC | CASISPAGGSYEQYF
TRBJ2-2 | TRBD2 | TRBV27 | once | TGTGCCAGCAGTTTTCACAAGTGGTCTAGCGGGGCCGGGCTCAACACCGGGGAGCTGTTTTTT | CASSFHKWSSGAGLNTGELFF
TRBJ1-2 | - | TRBV7-6 | - | TGTGCCAGCAGCTTAGCGGTCAGGGGAGGCTACACCTTC | CASSLAVRGGYTF
TRBJ1-4 | - | TRBV9 | - | TGTGCCAGCAGCGTAGGGGGAGACGGCGGGGCAGGAAAACTGTTTTTT | CASSVGGDGGAGKLFF
TRBJ1-1 | TRBD1 | TRBV27 | - | TGTGCCAGCGGGACAGGGACTGAAGCTTTCTTT | CASGTGTEAFF
TRBJ2-1 | TRBD2 | TRBV27 | - | TGTGCCAGCAGTCCGCGACTAGCGGGAGTAGGTGGGGTCAATGAGCAGTTCTTC | CASSPRLAGVGGVNEQFF
TRBJ2-7 | TRBD2 | TRBV30 | - | TGTGCCTGGAAGTCTAGCGGGGGGGCCCACGGTTACTTC | CAWKSSGGAHGYF
TRBJ2-7 | TRBD1 | TRBV18 | - | TGTGCCAGCTCGTACGGGACAGGGAGAGCCTACGAGCAGTACTTC | CASSYGTGRAYEQYF
TRBJ1-2 | - | TRBV7-9 | - | TGTGCCAGCTACGCGGGGGGTAGTTATGGCTACACCTTC | CASYAGGSYGYTF
TRBJ2-1 | TRBD2 | TRBV10-3 | - | TGTGCCATCAGTGGGCTAGCGGGGGAGTCCTACAATGAGCAGTTCTTC | CAISGLAGESYNEQFF